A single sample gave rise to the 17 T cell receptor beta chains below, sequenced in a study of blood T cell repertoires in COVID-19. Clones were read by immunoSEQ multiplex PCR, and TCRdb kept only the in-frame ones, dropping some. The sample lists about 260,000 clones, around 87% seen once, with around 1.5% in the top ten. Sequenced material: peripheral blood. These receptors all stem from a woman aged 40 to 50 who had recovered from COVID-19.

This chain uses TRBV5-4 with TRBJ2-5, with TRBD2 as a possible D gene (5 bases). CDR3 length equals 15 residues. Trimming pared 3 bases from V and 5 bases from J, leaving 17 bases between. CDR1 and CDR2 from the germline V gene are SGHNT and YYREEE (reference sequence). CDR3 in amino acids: CASSSPPPGSETQYF. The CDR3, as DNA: TGTGCCAGCAGCTCCCCGCCCCCGGGGTCGGAGACCCAGTACTTC.

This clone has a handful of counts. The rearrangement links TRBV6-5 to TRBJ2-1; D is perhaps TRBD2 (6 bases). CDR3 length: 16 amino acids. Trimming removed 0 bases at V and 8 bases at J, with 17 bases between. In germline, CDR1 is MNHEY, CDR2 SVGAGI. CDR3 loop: CASSYSAGLLLDEQFF. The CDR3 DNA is TGTGCCAGCAGTTACTCGGCGGGGCTGCTTTTGGATGAGCAGTTCTTC.

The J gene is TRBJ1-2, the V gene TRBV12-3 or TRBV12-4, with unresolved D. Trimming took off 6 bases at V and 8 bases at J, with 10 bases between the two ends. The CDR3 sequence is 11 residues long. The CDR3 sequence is CASSQRWGYTF. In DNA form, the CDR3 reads TGTGCCAGCAGCCAACGGTGGGGCTACACCTTC.

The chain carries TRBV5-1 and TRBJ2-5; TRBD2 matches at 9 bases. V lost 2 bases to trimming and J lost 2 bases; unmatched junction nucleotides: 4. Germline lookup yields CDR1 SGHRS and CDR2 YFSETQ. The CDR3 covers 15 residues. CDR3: CASSFGAGGQETQYF. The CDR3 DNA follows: TGCGCCAGCAGCTTCGGAGCGGGGGGTCAAGAGACCCAGTACTTC.

The CDR3 region is CASTAGGTGAYGYTF. CDR3 bases: TGTGCCAGTACCGCCGGGGGGACAGGGGCCTATGGCTACACCTTC. The chain is built from TRBV19 and TRBJ1-2, with 10 bases fitting TRBD1. The CDR3 has 15 amino acids. Losses at the gene ends were 7 bases for V and 4 bases for J; bases not matched to a gene: 9. CDR1 is LNHDA, CDR2 SQIVND, per germline (reference sequence).

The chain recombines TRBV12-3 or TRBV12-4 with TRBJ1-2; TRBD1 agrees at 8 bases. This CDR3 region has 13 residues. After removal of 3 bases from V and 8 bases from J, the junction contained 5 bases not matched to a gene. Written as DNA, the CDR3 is TGTGCCAGCAGTTTCGCACAGGGGGAAGGCTACACCTTC. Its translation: CASSFAQGEGYTF.

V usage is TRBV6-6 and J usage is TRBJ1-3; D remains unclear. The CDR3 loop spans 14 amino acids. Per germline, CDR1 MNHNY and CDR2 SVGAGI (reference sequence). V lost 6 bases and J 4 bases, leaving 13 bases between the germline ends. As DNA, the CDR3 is TGTGCCAGCAGCCCCTGGGTCGGGGGAAACACCATATATTTT. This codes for CASSPWVGGNTIYF.

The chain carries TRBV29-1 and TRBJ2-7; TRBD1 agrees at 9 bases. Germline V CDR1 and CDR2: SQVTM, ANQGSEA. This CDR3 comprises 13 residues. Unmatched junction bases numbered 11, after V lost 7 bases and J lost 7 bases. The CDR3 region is CSAQGDRAGEQYF. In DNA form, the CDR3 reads TGCAGCGCCCAAGGGGACAGGGCGGGGGAGCAGTACTTC.

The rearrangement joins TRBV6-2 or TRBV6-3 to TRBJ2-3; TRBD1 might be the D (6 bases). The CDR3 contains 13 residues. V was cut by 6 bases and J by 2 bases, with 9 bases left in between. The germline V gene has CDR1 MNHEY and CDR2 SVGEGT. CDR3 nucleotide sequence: TGTGCCAGCAGCGACAGGACCACAGATACGCAGTATTTT. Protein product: CASSDRTTDTQYF.

Written as DNA, the CDR3 is TGCGCCAGCAAGATCGATGAGGGATACTATGGCTACACCTTC. Amino acids: CASKIDEGYYGYTF. This chain connects TRBV5-1 to TRBJ1-2; D gene ambiguous. Germline CDR1 reads SGHRS; CDR2 reads YFSETQ. The CDR3 is made up of 14 amino acids. Trimming shortened V by 6 bases and J by 3 bases, and 15 bases separated the two germline ends.

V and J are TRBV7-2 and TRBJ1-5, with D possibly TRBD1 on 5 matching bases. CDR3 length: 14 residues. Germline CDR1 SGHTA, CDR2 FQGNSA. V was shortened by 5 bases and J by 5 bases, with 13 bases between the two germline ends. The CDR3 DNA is TGTGCCAGCAGCCGGACGGGGGTCGATCAGCCCCAGCATTTT. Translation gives CASSRTGVDQPQHF.

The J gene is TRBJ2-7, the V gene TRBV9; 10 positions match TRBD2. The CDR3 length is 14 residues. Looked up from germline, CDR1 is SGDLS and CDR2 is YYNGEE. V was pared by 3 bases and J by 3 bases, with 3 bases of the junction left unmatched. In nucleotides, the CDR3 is TGTGCCAGCAGCGGTAGCGGGGGGCACTACGAGCAGTACTTC. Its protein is CASSGSGGHYEQYF.

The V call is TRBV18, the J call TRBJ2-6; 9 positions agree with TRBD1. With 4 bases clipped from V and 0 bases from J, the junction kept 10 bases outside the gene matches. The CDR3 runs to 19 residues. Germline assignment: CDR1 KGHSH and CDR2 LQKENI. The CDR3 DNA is TGTGCCAGCTCACTATTCCTACAGGGGGCCGCCTCTGGGGCCAACGTCCTGACTTTC. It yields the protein CASSLFLQGAASGANVLTF.

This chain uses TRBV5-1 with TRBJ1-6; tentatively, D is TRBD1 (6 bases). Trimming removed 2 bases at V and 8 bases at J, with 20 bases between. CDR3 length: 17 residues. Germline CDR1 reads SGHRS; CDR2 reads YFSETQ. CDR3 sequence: CASSFLERSRGDSPLHF. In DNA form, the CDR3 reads TGCGCCAGCAGCTTCCTTGAGAGGTCCAGGGGTGATTCACCCCTCCACTTT.

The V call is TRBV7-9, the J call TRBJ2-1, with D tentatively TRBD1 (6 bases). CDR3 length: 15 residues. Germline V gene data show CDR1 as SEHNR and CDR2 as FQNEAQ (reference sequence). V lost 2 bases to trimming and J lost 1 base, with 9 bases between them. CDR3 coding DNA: TGTGCCAGCAGCTTAACTACAGGGTCCTACAATGAGCAGTTCTTC. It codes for CASSLTTGSYNEQFF.

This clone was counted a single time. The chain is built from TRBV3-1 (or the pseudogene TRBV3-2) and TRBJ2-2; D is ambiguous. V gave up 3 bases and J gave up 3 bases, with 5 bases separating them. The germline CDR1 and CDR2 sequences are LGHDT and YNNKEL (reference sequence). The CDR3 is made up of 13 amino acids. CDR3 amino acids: CASSHYHTGELFF. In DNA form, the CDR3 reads TGTGCCAGCAGCCACTATCACACCGGGGAGCTGTTTTTT.

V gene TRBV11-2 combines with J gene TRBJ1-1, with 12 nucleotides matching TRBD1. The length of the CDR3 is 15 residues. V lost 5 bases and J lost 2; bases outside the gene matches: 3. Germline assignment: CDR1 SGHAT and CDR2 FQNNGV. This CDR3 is CASSVGTGGNTEAFF. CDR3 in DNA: TGTGCCAGCAGCGTCGGGACAGGGGGCAACACTGAAGCTTTCTTT.